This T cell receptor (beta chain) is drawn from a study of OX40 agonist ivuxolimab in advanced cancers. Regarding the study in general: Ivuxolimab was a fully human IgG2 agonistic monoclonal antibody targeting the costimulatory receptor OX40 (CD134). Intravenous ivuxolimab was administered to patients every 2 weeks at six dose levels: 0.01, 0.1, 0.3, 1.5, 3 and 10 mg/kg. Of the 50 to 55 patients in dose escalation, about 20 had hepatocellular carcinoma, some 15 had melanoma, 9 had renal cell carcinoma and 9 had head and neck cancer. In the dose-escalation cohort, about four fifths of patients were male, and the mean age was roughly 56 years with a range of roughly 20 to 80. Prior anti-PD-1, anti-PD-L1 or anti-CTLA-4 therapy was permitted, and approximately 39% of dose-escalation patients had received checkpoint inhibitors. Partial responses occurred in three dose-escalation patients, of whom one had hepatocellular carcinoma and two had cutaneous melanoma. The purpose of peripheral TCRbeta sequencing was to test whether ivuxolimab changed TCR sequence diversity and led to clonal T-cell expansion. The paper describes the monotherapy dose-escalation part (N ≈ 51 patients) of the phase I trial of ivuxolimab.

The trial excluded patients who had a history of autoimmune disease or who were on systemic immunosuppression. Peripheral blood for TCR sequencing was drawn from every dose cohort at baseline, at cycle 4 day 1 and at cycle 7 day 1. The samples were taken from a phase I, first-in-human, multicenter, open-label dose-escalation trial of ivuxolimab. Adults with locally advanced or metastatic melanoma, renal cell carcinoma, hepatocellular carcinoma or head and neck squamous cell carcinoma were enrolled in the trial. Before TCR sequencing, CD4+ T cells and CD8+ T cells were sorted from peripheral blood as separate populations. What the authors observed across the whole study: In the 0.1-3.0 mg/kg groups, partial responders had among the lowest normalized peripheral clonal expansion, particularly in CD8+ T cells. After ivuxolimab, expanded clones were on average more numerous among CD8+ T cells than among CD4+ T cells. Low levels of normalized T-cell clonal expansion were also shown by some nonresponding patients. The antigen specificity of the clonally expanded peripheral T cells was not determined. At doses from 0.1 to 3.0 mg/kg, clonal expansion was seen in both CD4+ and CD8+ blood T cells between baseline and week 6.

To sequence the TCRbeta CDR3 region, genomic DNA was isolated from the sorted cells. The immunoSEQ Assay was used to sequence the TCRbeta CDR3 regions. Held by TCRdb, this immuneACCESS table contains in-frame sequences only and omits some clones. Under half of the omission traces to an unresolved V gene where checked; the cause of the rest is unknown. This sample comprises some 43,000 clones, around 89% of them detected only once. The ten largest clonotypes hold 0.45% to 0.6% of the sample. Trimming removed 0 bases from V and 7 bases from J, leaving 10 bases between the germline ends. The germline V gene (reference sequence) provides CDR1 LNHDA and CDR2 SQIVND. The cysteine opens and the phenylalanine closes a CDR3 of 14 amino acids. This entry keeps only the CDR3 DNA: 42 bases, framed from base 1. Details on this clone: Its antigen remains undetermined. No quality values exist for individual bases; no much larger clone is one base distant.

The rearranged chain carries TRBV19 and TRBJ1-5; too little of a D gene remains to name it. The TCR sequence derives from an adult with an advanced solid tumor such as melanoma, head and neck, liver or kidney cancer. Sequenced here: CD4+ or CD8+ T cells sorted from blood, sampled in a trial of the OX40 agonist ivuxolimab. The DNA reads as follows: TGTGCCAGTAGTATAGAGGAGGGAGGGCAGCCCCAGCATTTT. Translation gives CASSIEEGGQPQHF.